Following are 2 T cell receptor beta chains from one sample sequenced in a study of T cells in Graves' hyperthyroidism and ophthalmopathy. The investigators amplified TCR beta CDR3 regions from RNA transcripts. HTBI primers drove first-round RT-PCR of the TCR CDR3. Via MiXCR, TCRdb re-called the multiplex PCR reads, giving one row per CDR3 protein. The profile shows 500,000 to 600,000 distinct CDR3 sequences, about half of them singletons. Specimen: peripheral blood or thyroid tissue (not recorded which). Receptors originate from an adult woman with Graves' disease, either hyperthyroidism or ophthalmopathy (not recorded which).

The V call is TRBV24-1, the J call TRBJ1-1; D might be TRBD1 (5 bases). Deletions cut 3 bases from V and 6 bases from J, with 13 bases between. The CDR3 spans 14 residues. Germline values: CDR1 KGHDR, CDR2 SFDVKD. CDR3 nucleotide sequence: TGTGCCACCAGTGATGGTGCGGGGCCAGCTGAAGCTTTCTTT. Protein product: CATSDGAGPAEAFF.

The V gene is TRBV4-1, the J gene TRBJ2-6; tentative D call: TRBD1 (5 bases). The CDR3 loop spans 16 amino acids. Trimming left V 4 bases short and J 0 bases short, with 10 bases between. Germline V gene lookup returns CDR1 MGHRA and CDR2 YSYEKL. The CDR3 loop is CASSPIQDSGANVLTF. The CDR3 coding sequence is TGCGCCAGCAGCCCCATACAGGACTCTGGGGCCAACGTCCTGACTTTC.